This T cell receptor beta chain was profiled in a study of vaccination effects on CD4 cells after COVID-19. Study-level findings and limits: In the late period after vaccination, infection- and vaccine-induced clones contracted markedly.

Profiled with immunoSEQ multiplex PCR; TCRdb holds only in-frame clones, not every one. The sample shows 68,000 or so clones, around 80% of them seen only once. Ahead of sequencing, the ViraFEST assay grew antigen-specific CD4+ T cells using viral peptide pools. Following culture for 9 to 11 days, CD4+ T cells were isolated. Vaccinated recipients, who were negative for nucleocapsid antibodies, had no history of SARS-CoV-2 infection. Each well held some 2.2 million PBMC cultured with 7.5 to 10 ug/ml peptides and roughly 9 IU/ml IL-2. Cultures got half-medium changes with IL-2 on days 3 and 7. Trimming cost V 0 bases and J 8 bases, with 14 bases left between them. The CDR3 covers 15 residues. CDR1 and CDR2 from the germline V gene are SGHTA and FQGNSA. Details on this clone: The antigen is unknown.

Here the sequenced sample was CD4+ T cells from PBMCs cultured with SARS-CoV-2 spike peptides, taken before COVID-19 vaccination. The rearrangement uses TRBV7-2 and TRBJ2-4; possibly TRBD2 for D (5 bases). The origin of this receptor is a human donor who received a COVID-19 vaccine. CDR3 in amino acids: CASSLAGPSTYIQYF. CDR3 DNA: TGTGCCAGCAGCTTAGCCGGGCCTAGCACGTACATTCAGTACTTC. Full variable domain (missing parts from reference TRBV7-2 and TRBJ2-4): GAGVSQSPSNKVTEKGKDVELRCDPISGHTALYWYRQSLGQGLEFLIYFQGNSAPDKSGLPSDRFSAERTGGSVSTLTIQRTQQEDSAVYLCASSLAGPSTYIQYFGAGTRLSVL.